This T cell receptor (beta chain) was sequenced in a study of cytomegalovirus exposure and HLA in healthy donors. At the level of the study: Earlier results showed 90 million to 130 million unique TCR beta sequences derived from roughly 180 million T cells.

The CDR3 totals 16 residues. With V trimmed by 1 base and J by 4 bases, 9 bases remained unmatched. Germline V CDR1 and CDR2: SQVTM, ANQGSEA. All the people who gave samples were healthy bone marrow donors. The PCR contained 60 Vbeta and 13 Jbeta primers. The table came from immunoSEQ multiplex PCR; TCRdb's copy has only in-frame clones and leaves some out. This sample carries around 220,000 clones, 60% to 85% of them seen once, and the ten largest clones take around a sixth. The specimen was PBMCs. This TCR derives from a man aged 35 to 55 in good health and CMV-seronegative. The genes are TRBV29-1 and TRBJ2-3; 9 bases are shared with TRBD2. CDR3 sequence reads: CSVEVYSGGKADTQYF. CDR3 nucleotide sequence: TGCAGCGTTGAAGTATATAGCGGGGGAAAAGCAGATACGCAGTATTTT.